This entry lists 26 T cell receptor beta chains sequenced from one sample in a study of cytomegalovirus exposure and HLA in healthy donors (dated by TCRdb to the late 2010s). Library preparation used the immunoSEQ multiplex PCR assay. For the multiplex PCR, a mixture combining 60 forward primers for TCR Vbeta segments and 13 reverse primers for TCR Jbeta segments was used. TCRdb carries this immuneACCESS record with in-frame sequences only. Its versions omit some clonotypes, under half of them owing to an unresolved V gene in the studies checked, with the rest unexplained. The sample contains 55,000 to 80,000 clones, 65% to 70% of them found a single time. Of the sample, around 2% falls within the top ten clones. Sequencing input: PBMCs. All receptors derive from a woman in her twenties or thirties in good health and CMV-seronegative.

This clone has only a few counts. This rearrangement joins TRBV11-2 to TRBJ2-1; 9 nucleotides match TRBD2. Germline V lookup: CDR1 SGHAT, CDR2 FQNNGV. V trimming: 2 bases; J trimming: 7 bases; junction bases outside the gene matches: 6. The CDR3 runs 15 residues. The CDR3 loop is CASSLRAGGSNEQFF. The CDR3 region has the DNA TGTGCCAGCAGCTTAAGAGCGGGGGGTTCGAATGAGCAGTTCTTC.

The rearrangement uses TRBV29-1 and TRBJ2-3, with unresolved D. The CDR3 runs to 13 residues. V gave up 1 base and J gave up 5 bases, with 10 bases separating them. Per the germline V gene, CDR1 is SQVTM and CDR2 is ANQGSEA. The CDR3, as DNA: TGCAGCGTTGAAGGGCAGGCGCAAGATACGCAGTATTTT. Protein: CSVEGQAQDTQYF.

This chain links TRBV5-1 with TRBJ2-3; D is unresolved. CDR1 and CDR2 from the germline V gene are SGHRS and YFSETQ. Trimming pared 0 bases from V and 1 base from J, leaving 12 bases between. This CDR3 is 16 amino acids long. CDR3: CASSLANAGGTDTQYF. The CDR3 region has the DNA TGCGCCAGCAGCTTGGCTAATGCAGGTGGCACAGATACGCAGTATTTT.

This chain connects TRBV10-3 to TRBJ1-1; D unresolved. The CDR3 consists of 13 residues. The germline V gene has CDR1 ENHRY and CDR2 SYGVKD. V was pared by 6 bases and J by 1 base, with 9 bases between. In DNA, the CDR3 is TGTGCCATCAGAGCACCCACGAACACTGAAGCTTTCTTT. Protein product: CAIRAPTNTEAFF.

This rearrangement joins TRBV10-3 to TRBJ2-5; D perhaps matches TRBD1 (6 bases). The J call may be wrong; the DNA end is better matched by TRBJ2-7. CDR1 is ENHRY, CDR2 SYGVKD, per germline. There are 13 residues in the CDR3. This CDR3 is CAISGDTTYEQYF. Written as DNA, the CDR3 is TGTGCCATCAGTGGGGACACAACCTACGAGCAGTACTTC.

This clone was detected a few times. This rearrangement joins TRBV2 to TRBJ2-5; perhaps TRBD2 as D (5 bases). CDR1 is SNHLY and CDR2 is FYNNEI in the germline V gene. This CDR3 is 14 amino acids long. Trimming removed 4 bases at V and 2 bases at J, with 11 bases between. CDR3 DNA: TGTGCCAGCAGTGTGAGGGCGGAGCAAGAGACCCAGTACTTC. This encodes CASSVRAEQETQYF.

The rearrangement links TRBV7-9 to TRBJ1-2, with 7 bases that match TRBD1. V gave up 4 bases and J gave up 4 bases; unmatched junction bases: 6. This CDR3 is built from 14 residues. Germline V gene lookup returns CDR1 SEHNR and CDR2 FQNEAQ (reference sequence). The CDR3 protein is CASSSPTGSYGYTF. The CDR3, as DNA: TGTGCCAGCAGCTCCCCGACAGGGAGCTATGGCTACACCTTC.

The chain uses TRBV2 and TRBJ1-2; D unclear. CDR3 length: 15 amino acids. Trimming took off 7 bases at V and 6 bases at J, with 21 bases between the two ends. Germline V CDR1 and CDR2: SNHLY, FYNNEI. The CDR3 DNA reads TGTGCCAGCACCCTAGTGAACGGGATTCCTAATGGCTACACCTTC. Its protein product is CASTLVNGIPNGYTF.

The genes are TRBV30 and TRBJ2-3, with TRBD2 as a possible D gene (5 bases). Germline assignment: CDR1 GTSNPN and CDR2 SVGIG (reference sequence). The CDR3 extends over 14 amino acids. V was shortened by 2 bases and J by 0 bases, with 9 bases between the two germline ends. The CDR3 coding sequence is TGTGCCTGGAGTATGAGCGGTAGCACAGATACGCAGTATTTT. Translation gives CAWSMSGSTDTQYF.

The chain carries TRBV11-3 and TRBJ1-2, with 7 bases fitting TRBD1. Unmatched junction bases numbered 5, after V lost 5 bases and J lost 5 bases. This CDR3 is 13 amino acids long. CDR1 is SGHNT, CDR2 YENEEA, per germline. CDR3 region: CASSPGQAYGYTF. CDR3 DNA: TGTGCCAGCAGCCCAGGACAGGCTTATGGCTACACCTTC.

J is TRBJ2-4 and V is TRBV27, with D possibly matching TRBD1 (6 bases). Germline V gene data show CDR1 as MNHEY and CDR2 as SMNVEV (reference sequence). Trimming removed 3 bases at V and 0 bases at J, with 12 bases between. The CDR3 has 16 residues. The CDR3 nucleotides are TGTGCCAGCAGTTTGAAAGGGGGAATAGCCAAAAACATTCAGTACTTC. Translating it yields CASSLKGGIAKNIQYF.

This sequence joins TRBV4-1 and TRBJ1-3; D uncertain. Germline V lookup: CDR1 MGHRA, CDR2 YSYEKL. V was clipped by 2 bases and J by 0 bases, with 14 bases between them. This CDR3 is built from 17 residues. Here the CDR3 reads CASSQRLSVDSGNTIYF. CDR3 coding DNA: TGCGCCAGCAGCCAAAGATTGTCAGTCGACTCTGGAAACACCATATATTTT.

The V and J genes are TRBV30 and TRBJ2-3, with TRBD2 matching 10 bases. The CDR3 extends over 14 amino acids. Germline V lookup: CDR1 GTSNPN, CDR2 SVGIG (reference sequence). V lost 5 bases, J lost 1 base, and 3 bases stayed unmatched. CDR3 DNA sequence: TGTGCCTGGGAAGCGGGGGGGCGCACAGATACGCAGTATTTT. This codes for CAWEAGGRTDTQYF.

A word on this clone: The same CDR3 is also encoded by other DNA sequences in this sample. The V and J genes are TRBV7-8 and TRBJ2-7; D not resolved. The V gene lost 7 bases and the J gene lost 4 bases, with 14 bases spanning the gap. This CDR3 contains 13 residues. Germline V gene sequence: CDR1 SGHVS, CDR2 FQNEAQ. The CDR3 DNA follows: TGTGCCAGCAACCTAGAGCCGGCATACGAGCAGTACTTC. It is translated as CASNLEPAYEQYF.

The chain has TRBV7-9 and TRBJ1-1, with 7 bases identical to TRBD1. Losses at the gene ends were 3 bases for V and 5 bases for J; bases not matched to a gene: 6. The CDR3 loop spans 14 amino acids. The germline V gene has CDR1 SEHNR and CDR2 FQNEAQ (reference sequence). CDR3 sequence (DNA): TGTGCCAGCAGCTTTGCAGGGGGAGGAACTGAAGCTTTCTTT. Amino acids: CASSFAGGGTEAFF.

This chain links TRBV4-2 with TRBJ1-1; 7 nucleotides line up with TRBD1. V was pared by 4 bases and J by 5 bases, with 4 bases of the junction left unmatched. This CDR3 contains 13 residues. The germline CDR1 and CDR2 sequences are LGHNA and YNFKEQ. CDR3 DNA sequence: TGTGCCAGCAGCCCGACAGGGAAGACTGAAGCTTTCTTT. Residues: CASSPTGKTEAFF.

About this clone: At the DNA level, this CDR3 is encoded by other sequences in the same sample as well. CDR3 sequence (DNA): TGTGCCAGCAGCGTAGGGTCGGGCACTGAAGCTTTCTTT. This translates into CASSVGSGTEAFF. This rearrangement joins TRBV9 to TRBJ1-1; D not resolved. The CDR3 runs 13 residues. Per germline, CDR1 SGDLS and CDR2 YYNGEE. Trimming cost V 0 bases and J 4 bases, with 7 bases left between them.

This rearrangement joins TRBV7-9 to TRBJ1-4, with D possibly TRBD1 on 6 matching bases. Germline-derived CDR1 and CDR2 are SEHNR and FQNEAQ (reference sequence). The CDR3 runs to 15 residues. The V end was cut by 8 bases, the J end by 4 bases, with 17 bases between. This CDR3 is CASSRAHRVNEKLFF. CDR3 in DNA: TGTGCCAGCTCACGAGCGCACAGGGTTAATGAAAAACTGTTTTTT.

The V and J genes are TRBV19 and TRBJ1-5; D might be TRBD1 (5 bases). With 3 bases removed from V and 0 bases from J, the gap between germline ends came to 18 bases. Germline lookup yields CDR1 LNHDA and CDR2 SQIVND (reference sequence). The CDR3 totals 18 residues. CDR3 protein: CASSISDIRHYSNQPQHF. CDR3 DNA: TGTGCCAGTAGTATTTCGGACATCCGTCATTATAGCAATCAGCCCCAGCATTTT.

This clone has only one observation. V is TRBV5-1 and J is TRBJ1-4; D remains ambiguous. Germline V gene data show CDR1 as SGHRS and CDR2 as YFSETQ. V dropped 4 bases and J dropped 4 bases, with 11 bases sitting between them. There are 14 residues in the CDR3. CDR3 sequence reads: CASSQGGINEKLFF. CDR3 nucleotide sequence: TGCGCCAGCAGCCAAGGCGGCATTAATGAAAAACTGTTTTTT.

The rearrangement joins TRBV30 to TRBJ2-3, with 9 bases matching TRBD1. Trimming took 2 bases from V and 3 from J; bases not matched to a gene: 6. The V gene's germline CDR1 is GTSNPN and CDR2 SVGIG (reference sequence). This CDR3 spans 15 amino acids. The DNA for the CDR3 is TGTGCCTGGAGTCCACTGGGACAGGGAACAGATACGCAGTATTTT. It codes for CAWSPLGQGTDTQYF.

V gene TRBV7-9 combines with J gene TRBJ2-6, with 7 bases aligning to TRBD1. This CDR3 is built from 15 residues. V shed 5 bases and J 1 base; nucleotides not matched to a gene: 2. Germline assignment: CDR1 SEHNR and CDR2 FQNEAQ (reference sequence). CDR3 sequence reads: CASSTQGSGANVLTF. In nucleotides, the CDR3 is TGTGCCAGCAGCACACAGGGGTCTGGGGCCAACGTCCTGACTTTC. The whole variable domain, remainder taken from reference TRBV7-9 and TRBJ2-6, is DTGVSQNPRHKITKRGQNVTFRCDPISEHNRLYWYRQTLGQGPEFLTYFQNEAQLEKSRLLSDRFSAERPKGSFSTLEIQRTEQGDSAMYLCASSTQGSGANVLTFGAGSRLTVL.

The rearrangement uses TRBV28 and TRBJ2-5; D perhaps matches TRBD2 (7 bases). Trimming removed 5 bases from V and 2 bases from J, with 15 bases in between. Per the germline V gene, CDR1 is MDHEN and CDR2 is SYDVKM. This CDR3 contains 15 residues. The DNA for the CDR3 is TGTGCCAGCAGTGGCAGGGGAGGGGGGCAAGAGACCCAGTACTTC. The encoded protein is CASSGRGGGQETQYF.

The chain recombines TRBV9 with TRBJ2-3; TRBD1 is a possible D gene (5 bases). This CDR3 has 13 amino acids. V was clipped by 3 bases and J by 2 bases, with 7 bases between them. CDR1 SGDLS and CDR2 YYNGEE come from the germline V gene. The CDR3 protein is CASSGQITDTQYF. The CDR3 nucleotides read TGTGCCAGCAGCGGACAGATCACAGATACGCAGTATTTT.

This clone was detected only once. J is TRBJ2-6 and V is TRBV5-5; D possibly corresponds to TRBD2 (5 bases). V gave up 2 bases and J gave up 2 bases, with 11 bases separating them. From germline, CDR1 is SGHKS and CDR2 YYEKEE (reference sequence). CDR3 size: 16 residues. CDR3 DNA: TGTGCCAGCAGCTTTCGTTACGGGGCTGGGGCCAACGTCCTGACTTTC. Its translation is CASSFRYGAGANVLTF.

The chain has TRBV5-5 and TRBJ2-5; D is unclear. From germline, CDR1 is SGHKS and CDR2 YYEKEE (reference sequence). The CDR3 has 15 residues. V dropped 0 bases and J dropped 0 bases, with 9 bases sitting between them. The CDR3 here is CASSLGPAYQETQYF. The CDR3 DNA follows: TGTGCCAGCAGCTTGGGGCCCGCTTACCAAGAGACCCAGTACTTC.